This T cell receptor beta chain is drawn from a study of cytomegalovirus exposure and HLA in healthy donors. The PCR used 60 Vbeta and 13 Jbeta primers. Measured with immunoSEQ multiplex PCR; TCRdb has only the in-frame clones, and not every one. This sample has approximately 130,000 clones, with approximately 78% found just once. The CDR3 is 17 residues long. V lost 7 bases, J lost 6 bases, and 27 bases lay in between. Germline V gives CDR1 MDHEN, CDR2 SYDVKM. J is TRBJ1-2 and V is TRBV28; D may be TRBD1 (6 bases). The sample consisted of PBMCs. The sequence derives from a woman between 45 and 65 years old in good health and CMV-seropositive. This CDR3 is CASTLGGDLGLPNGYTF. CDR3 DNA: TGTGCCAGCACCTTAGGGGGGGATCTCGGTCTCCCTAATGGCTACACCTTC.